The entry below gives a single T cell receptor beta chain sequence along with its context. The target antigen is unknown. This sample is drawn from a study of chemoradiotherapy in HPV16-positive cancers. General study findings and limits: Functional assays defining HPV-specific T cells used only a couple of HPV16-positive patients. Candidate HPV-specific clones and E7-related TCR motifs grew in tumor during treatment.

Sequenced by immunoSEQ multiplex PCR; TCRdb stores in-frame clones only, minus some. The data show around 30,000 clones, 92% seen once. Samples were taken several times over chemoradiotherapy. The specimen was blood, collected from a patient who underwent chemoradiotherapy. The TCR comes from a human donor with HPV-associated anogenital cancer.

CDR3 amino acids: CASSIYTEAFF. CDR3 in DNA: TGTGCCAGCAGCATTTACACTGAAGCTTTCTTT. The rearrangement uses TRBV21-1 and TRBJ1-1. TRBV21-1 corresponds to a pseudogene. CDR3 length: 11 residues.